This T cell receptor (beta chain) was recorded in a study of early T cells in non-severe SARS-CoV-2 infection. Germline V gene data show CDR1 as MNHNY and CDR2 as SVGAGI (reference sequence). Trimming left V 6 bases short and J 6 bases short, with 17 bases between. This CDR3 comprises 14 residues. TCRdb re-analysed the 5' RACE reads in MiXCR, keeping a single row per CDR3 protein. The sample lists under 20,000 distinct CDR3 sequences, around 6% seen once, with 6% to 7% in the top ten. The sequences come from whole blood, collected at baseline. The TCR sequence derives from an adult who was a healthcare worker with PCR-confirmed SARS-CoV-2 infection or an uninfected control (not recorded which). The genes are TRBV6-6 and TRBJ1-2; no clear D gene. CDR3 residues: CASSRAGRTNGYTF. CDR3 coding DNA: TGTGCCAGCAGCCGCGCCGGGCGAACCAATGGCTACACCTTC.